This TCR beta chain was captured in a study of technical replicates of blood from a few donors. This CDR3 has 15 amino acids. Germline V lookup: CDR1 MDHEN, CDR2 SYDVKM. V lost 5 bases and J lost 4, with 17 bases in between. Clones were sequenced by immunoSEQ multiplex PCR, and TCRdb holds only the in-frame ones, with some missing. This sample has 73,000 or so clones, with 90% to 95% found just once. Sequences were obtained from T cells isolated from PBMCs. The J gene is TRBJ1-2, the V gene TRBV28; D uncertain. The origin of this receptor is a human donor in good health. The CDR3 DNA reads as TGTGCCAGCAGTCCGCCCGACACGATCCTCTATGGCTACACCTTC. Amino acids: CASSPPDTILYGYTF.